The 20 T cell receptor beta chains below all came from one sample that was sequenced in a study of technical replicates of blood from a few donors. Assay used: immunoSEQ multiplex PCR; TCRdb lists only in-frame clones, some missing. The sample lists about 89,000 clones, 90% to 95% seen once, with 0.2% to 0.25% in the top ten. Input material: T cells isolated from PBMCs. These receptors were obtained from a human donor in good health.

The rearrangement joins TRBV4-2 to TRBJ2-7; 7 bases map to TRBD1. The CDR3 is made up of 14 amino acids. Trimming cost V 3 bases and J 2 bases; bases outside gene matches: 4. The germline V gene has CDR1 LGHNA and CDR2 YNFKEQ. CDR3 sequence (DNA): TGTGCCAGCAGCCAGGTTCAGGGGGCCTACGAGCAGTACTTC. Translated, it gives CASSQVQGAYEQYF.

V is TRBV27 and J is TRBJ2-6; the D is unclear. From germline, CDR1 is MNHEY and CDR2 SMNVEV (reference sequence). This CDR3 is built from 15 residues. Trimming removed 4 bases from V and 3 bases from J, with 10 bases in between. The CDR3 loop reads CASSSPVRGANVLTF. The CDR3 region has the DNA TGTGCCAGCAGTTCCCCGGTGCGTGGGGCCAACGTCCTGACTTTC.

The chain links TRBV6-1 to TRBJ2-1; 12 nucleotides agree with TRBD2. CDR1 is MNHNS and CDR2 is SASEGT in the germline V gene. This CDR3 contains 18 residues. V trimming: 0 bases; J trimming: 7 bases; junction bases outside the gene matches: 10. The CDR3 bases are TGTGCCAGCAGTGAAGCCCAAAGACTAGCGGGAGTATCAAATGAGCAGTTCTTC. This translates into CASSEAQRLAGVSNEQFF.

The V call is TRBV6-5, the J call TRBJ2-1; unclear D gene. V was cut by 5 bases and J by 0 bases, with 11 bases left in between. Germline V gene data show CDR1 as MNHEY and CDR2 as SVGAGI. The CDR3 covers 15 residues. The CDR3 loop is CASSGRLASYNEQFF. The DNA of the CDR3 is TGTGCCAGCAGTGGCAGGCTGGCCTCCTACAATGAGCAGTTCTTC.

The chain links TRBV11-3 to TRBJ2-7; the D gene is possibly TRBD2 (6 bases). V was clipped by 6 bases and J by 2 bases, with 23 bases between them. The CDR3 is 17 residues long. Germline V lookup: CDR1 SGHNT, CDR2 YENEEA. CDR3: CASSHPVTGVRPYEQYF. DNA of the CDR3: TGTGCCAGCAGTCATCCGGTTACGGGGGTCCGGCCCTACGAGCAGTACTTC.

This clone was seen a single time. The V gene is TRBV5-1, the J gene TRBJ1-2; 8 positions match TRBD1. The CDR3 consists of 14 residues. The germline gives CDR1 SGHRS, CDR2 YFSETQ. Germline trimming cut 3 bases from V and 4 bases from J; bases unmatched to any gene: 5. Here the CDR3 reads CASSSGQEAYGYTF. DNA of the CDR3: TGCGCCAGCAGCTCGGGACAGGAGGCCTATGGCTACACCTTC.

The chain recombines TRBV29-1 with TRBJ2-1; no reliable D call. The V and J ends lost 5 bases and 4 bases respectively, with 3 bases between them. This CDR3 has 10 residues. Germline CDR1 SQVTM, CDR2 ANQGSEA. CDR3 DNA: TGCAGCGTTACATACAATGAGCAGTTCTTC. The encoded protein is CSVTYNEQFF.

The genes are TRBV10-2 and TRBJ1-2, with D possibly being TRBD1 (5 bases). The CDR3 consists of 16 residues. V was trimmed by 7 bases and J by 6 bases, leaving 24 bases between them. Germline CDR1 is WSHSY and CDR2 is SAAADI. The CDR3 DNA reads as TGCGCCAGCACTTCTTTGTTTGTGGGGGAGGACGATGGCTACACCTTC. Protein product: CASTSLFVGEDDGYTF.

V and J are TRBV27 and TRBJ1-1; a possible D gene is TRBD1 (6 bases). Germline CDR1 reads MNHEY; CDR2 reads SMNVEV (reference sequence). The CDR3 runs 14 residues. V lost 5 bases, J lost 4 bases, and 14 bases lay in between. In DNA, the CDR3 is TGTGCCAGCAGTCAAAACAGGGTAACCACTGAAGCTTTCTTT. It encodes CASSQNRVTTEAFF.

CDR3 in DNA: TGTGCCTGGAGCGGGACAGGGCTTGGGGATACGCAGTATTTT. This sequence encodes CAWSGTGLGDTQYF. V usage is TRBV30 and J usage is TRBJ2-3; TRBD1 matches 9 bases. Trimming at V came to 3 bases and at J to 6 bases, leaving 7 bases not matched to a gene. Germline loops: CDR1 GTSNPN, CDR2 SVGIG (reference sequence). This CDR3 comprises 14 residues.

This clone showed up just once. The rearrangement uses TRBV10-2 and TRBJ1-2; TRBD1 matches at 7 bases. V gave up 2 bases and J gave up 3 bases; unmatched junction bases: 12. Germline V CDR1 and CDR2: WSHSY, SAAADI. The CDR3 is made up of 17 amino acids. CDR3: CASSELGGQIPDYGYTF. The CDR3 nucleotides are TGCGCCAGCAGTGAGCTTGGGGGACAGATCCCGGACTATGGCTACACCTTC.

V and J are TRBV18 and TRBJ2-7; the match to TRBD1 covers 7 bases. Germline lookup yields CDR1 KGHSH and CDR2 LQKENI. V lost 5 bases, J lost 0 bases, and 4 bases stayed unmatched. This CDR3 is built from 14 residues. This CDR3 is CASSATGSSYEQYF. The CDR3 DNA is TGTGCCAGCTCAGCGACAGGGAGCTCCTACGAGCAGTACTTC.

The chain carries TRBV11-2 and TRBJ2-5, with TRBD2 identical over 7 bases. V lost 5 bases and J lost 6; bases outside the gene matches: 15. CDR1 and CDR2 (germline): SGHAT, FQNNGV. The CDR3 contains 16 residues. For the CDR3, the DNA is TGTGCCAGCAGCCCCAACCGGGACTATACATTTCAGACCCAGTACTTC. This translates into CASSPNRDYTFQTQYF.

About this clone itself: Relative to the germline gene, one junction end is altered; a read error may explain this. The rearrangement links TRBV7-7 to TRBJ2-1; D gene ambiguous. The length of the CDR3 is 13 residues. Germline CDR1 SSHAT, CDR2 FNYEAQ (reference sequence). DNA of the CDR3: TGTGCTAGCAGCTCAGACTCCTACAATGAGCAGTTCTTC. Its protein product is CASSSDSYNEQFF.

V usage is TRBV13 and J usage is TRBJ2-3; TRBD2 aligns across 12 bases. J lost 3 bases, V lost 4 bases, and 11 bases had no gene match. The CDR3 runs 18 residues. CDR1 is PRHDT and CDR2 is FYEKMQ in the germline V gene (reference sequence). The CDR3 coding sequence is TGTGCCAGCAGCTCAGCCTCAGCGACTAGCGGGAGAACAGATACGCAGTATTTT. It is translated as CASSSASATSGRTDTQYF. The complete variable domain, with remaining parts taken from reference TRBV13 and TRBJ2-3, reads AAGVIQSPRHLIKEKRETATLKCYPIPRHDTVYWYQQGPGQDPQFLISFYEKMQSDKGSIPDRFSAQQFSDYHSELNMSSLELGDSALYFCASSSASATSGRTDTQYFGPGTRLTVL.

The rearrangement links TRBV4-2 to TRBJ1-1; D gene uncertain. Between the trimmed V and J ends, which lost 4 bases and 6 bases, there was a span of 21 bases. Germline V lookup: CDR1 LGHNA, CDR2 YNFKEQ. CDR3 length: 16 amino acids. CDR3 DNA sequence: TGTGCCAGCAGCCGCATGCAAGAAAGGAGCGGGGCTGAAGCTTTCTTT. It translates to CASSRMQERSGAEAFF.

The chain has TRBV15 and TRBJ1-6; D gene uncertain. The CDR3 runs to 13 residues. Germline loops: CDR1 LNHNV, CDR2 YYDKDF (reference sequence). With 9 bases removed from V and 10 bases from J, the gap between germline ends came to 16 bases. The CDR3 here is CATTSDFGSPLHF. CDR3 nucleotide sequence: TGTGCCACAACGTCAGACTTCGGGTCACCCCTCCACTTT.

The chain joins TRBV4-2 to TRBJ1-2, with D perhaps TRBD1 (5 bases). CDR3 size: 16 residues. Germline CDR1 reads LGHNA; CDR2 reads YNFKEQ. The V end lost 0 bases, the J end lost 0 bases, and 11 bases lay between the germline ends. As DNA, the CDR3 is TGTGCCAGCAGCCAAGATCGAACAGGAGCTAACTATGGCTACACCTTC. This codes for CASSQDRTGANYGYTF.

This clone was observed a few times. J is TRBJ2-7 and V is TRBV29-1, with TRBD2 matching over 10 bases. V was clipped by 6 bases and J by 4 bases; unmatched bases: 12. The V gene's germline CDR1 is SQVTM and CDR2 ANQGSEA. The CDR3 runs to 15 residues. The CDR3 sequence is CSVLAGVRGGYEQYF. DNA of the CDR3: TGCAGCGTCCTAGCGGGAGTAAGGGGCGGGTACGAGCAGTACTTC.

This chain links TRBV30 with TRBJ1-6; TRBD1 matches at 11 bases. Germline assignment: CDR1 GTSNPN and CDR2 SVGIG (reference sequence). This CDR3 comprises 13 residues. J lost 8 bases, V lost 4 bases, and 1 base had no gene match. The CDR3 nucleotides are TGTGCCTGGATGGGACAGGGGGATTCACCCCTCCACTTT. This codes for CAWMGQGDSPLHF.